The subject of this entry is one T cell receptor beta chain. The specificity of this receptor is unknown. Nothing much larger sits one base from this clone, and base qualities are not available. Peripheral blood CD8+ and CD4+ T cells from healthy donors, Susac syndrome patients and multiple sclerosis patients were profiled by high-throughput TCR beta sequencing. Treatment-naive patients with stable or active relapsing-remitting disease fulfilling revised McDonald criteria were used as multiple sclerosis controls. Bulk CD8+ and CD4+ T cells were purified by magnetic negative isolation, while CD8+ TEMRA cells were enriched using FACS. Blood was drawn into EDTA tubes, processed within 24 hours, and PBMCs were isolated by density gradient centrifugation. PBMCs intended for TCR sequencing were cryopreserved in liquid nitrogen and were subsequently thawed in a 37 degrees C water bath. The sorted or isolated CD4+, CD8+ and CD8+ TEMRA cells reached a purity of at least 90%.

This entry belongs to a study of CD8 T cells in Susac syndrome (dated by TCRdb to about 2019). Study-wide context: Whether CD8+ T cell activation and differentiation in Susac syndrome was antigen driven was tested using repertoire sequencing. On the study overall, not on this receptor specifically: The TCR sequencing and HLA analysis was acknowledged to have included a relatively small number of individuals.

RNA was extracted using the RNeasy kit, and about 0.45 to 1 ug of the RNA was reverse transcribed with random hexamers. The immunoSEQ multiplex PCR assay, covering 54 Vbeta and 13 Jbeta segments, was used to amplify TCR beta CDR3 regions. Bias from PCR amplification was corrected by using a synthetic template baseline for primer optimization and for computational correction. Processing in the source paper ran as follows. Reads were annotated to V, D and J genes per IMGT and analyzed with immunoSEQ Analyzer, keeping only productive sequences. Clonality was calculated as one minus the Shannon entropy normalized by log2 of the number of productive unique sequences. Public and private clones were assessed among the 100 most prevalent clones of each patient and control. Susac-specific clones were defined as absent from healthy and MS cohorts, around 1,000 published viral clones and other ImmuneACCESS disease sequences. TCRdb's own reprocessing of the public reads used fastp at Q25 and MiXCR and kept productive beta chains. When rows share a CDR3 protein, they turn into one entry using the most common DNA and genes. For this entry, the V and J calls and clone size follow TCRdb and not the study's own pipeline. This sample is represented by around 200,000 distinct CDR3 sequences; 95% of them were singletons. Clones ranked in the top ten supply 0.082% of the sample.

According to the germline V gene, CDR1 reads SNHLY and CDR2 reads FYNNEI. For this chain, trimming is 8 bases at the V end and 0 bases at the J end, and the number of junction bases without a gene match is 7. The CDR3 holds 16 amino acids from the cysteine to the phenylalanine. The retained sequence is limited to the CDR3, 48 bases, with the frame set at the first base. The sequenced sample was CD4+ T cells from PBMCs. The clonotype comes from a human donor with multiple sclerosis. The sequence links TRBV2 to TRBJ2-2; TRBD2 lines up with 9 middle nucleotides. The nucleotides read TGTGCCAGCGGAAAGACTAGCGGACCGAACACCGGGGAGCTGTTTTTT. It translates as CASGKTSGPNTGELFF.